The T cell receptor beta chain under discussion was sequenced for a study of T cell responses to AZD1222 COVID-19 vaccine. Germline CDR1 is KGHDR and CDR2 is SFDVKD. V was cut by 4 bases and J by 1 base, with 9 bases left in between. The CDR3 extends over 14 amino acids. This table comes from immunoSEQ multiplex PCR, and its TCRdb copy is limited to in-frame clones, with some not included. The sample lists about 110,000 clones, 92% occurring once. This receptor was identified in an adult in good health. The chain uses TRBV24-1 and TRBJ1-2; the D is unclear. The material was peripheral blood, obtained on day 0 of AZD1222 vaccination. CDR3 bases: TGTGCCACCAGTGACCCGATTGATAACTATGGCTACACCTTC. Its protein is CATSDPIDNYGYTF.